This T cell receptor (beta chain) was found in a study of CXCR3-negative and CXCR3-positive naive CD8 T cells. Across the whole study: Total TRB output reached 130 million or so reads, about 1.5 +/- 0.3 million per library. Study results and limitations: TRB CDR3 properties served as the basis for inferring TCR strength, and surface CD5 was comparable between naive subsets. The study found more hydrophobic TRB CDR3s in CXCR3-positive naive cells than in CXCR3-negative naive cells.

Through 5' RACE with UMI labels, the TRB cDNA libraries were prepared. Following a re-call of the 5' RACE reads, TCRdb has one entry per CDR3 protein and lacks DNA. This listing includes tens of thousands of distinct CDR3 sequences. Remarks on this clonotype: The antigen is not known.

Germline CDR1 MNHNS, CDR2 SASEGT. The CDR3 is 15 amino acids. The chain couples TRBV6-1 to TRBJ2-5; TCRdb's D call of TRBD1 is untestable without DNA. Sequenced material: naive CXCR3+ CD8+ T cells from blood. Specified subset: CD45RO-CCR7+CD27+CD95- naive CD8+ T cells expressing CXCR3 (TNR3+). The source is a human donor in good health. Some clones in this sample may be carry-over from other donors' samples. CDR3 in amino acids: CASRPPDRERETQYF.